The clone carrying this T cell receptor beta chain was observed many times. TCRbeta libraries were built with three rounds of nested PCR, modified from ARM-PCR. TCRdb analysed the multiplex PCR reads with MiXCR anew, one entry per CDR3 protein. This table holds around 50,000 distinct CDR3 sequences, less than 70% found once. The data belong to a study of tumor and adjacent non-tumor tissue in lung cancer. Trimming took 2 bases from V and 5 from J, leaving 2 bases between them. The CDR3 contains 11 residues. This sample's RNA came from whole unsorted tissue. The normal lung tissue was taken more than 3 cm from the tumor edge.

The J gene is TRBJ2-3, the V gene TRBV12-3 or TRBV12-4; D unclear. The source of this sequence is a woman between 65 and 79 years old with non-small cell lung cancer. Sequenced: distant non-tumor lung tissue. The CDR3 DNA sequence: TGTGCCAGCAGTTTAAGAGATACGCAGTATTTT. This encodes CASSLRDTQYF.